Here is one T cell receptor beta chain with its context. Per germline, CDR1 MNHEY and CDR2 SVGAGI. Trimming cost V 8 bases and J 0 bases, with 14 bases left between them. The CDR3 totals 15 residues. The data originate from a study of blood T cell repertoires in COVID-19. The repertoire was sequenced with immunoSEQ multiplex PCR; TCRdb's copy has only in-frame clones and lacks some. The sample shows under 250,000 clones, approximately 80% of them seen only once. The chain employs TRBV6-5 and TRBJ2-4; a weak D match, TRBD1 (5 bases). This clonotype was sampled from a man aged 25 to 45 who had recovered from COVID-19. The source material was peripheral blood. The CDR3 bases are TGTGCCAGCGGGTCCACAGGTGTAGCCAAAAACATTCAGTACTTC. Its translation: CASGSTGVAKNIQYF.